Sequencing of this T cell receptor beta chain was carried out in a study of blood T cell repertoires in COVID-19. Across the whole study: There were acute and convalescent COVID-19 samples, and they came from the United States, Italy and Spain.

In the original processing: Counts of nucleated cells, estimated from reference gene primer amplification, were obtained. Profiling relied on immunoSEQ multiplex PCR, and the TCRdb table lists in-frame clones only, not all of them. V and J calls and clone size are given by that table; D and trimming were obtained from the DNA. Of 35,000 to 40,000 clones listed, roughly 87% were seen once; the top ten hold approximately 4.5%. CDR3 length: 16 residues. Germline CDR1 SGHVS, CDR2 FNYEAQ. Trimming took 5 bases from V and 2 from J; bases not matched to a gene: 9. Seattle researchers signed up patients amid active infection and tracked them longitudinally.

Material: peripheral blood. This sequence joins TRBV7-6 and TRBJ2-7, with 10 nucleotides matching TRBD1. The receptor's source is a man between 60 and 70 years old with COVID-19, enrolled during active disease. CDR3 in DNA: TGTGCCAGCAGCCCTCAGGGACAGGGGTCCACCTACGAGCAGTACTTC. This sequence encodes CASSPQGQGSTYEQYF. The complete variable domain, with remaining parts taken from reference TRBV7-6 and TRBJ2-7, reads GAGVSQSPRYKVTKRGQDVALRCDPISGHVSLYWYRQALGQGPEFLTYFNYEAQQDKSGLPNDRFSAERPEGSISTLTIQRTEQRDSAMYRCASSPQGQGSTYEQYFGPGTRLTVT.